This T cell receptor (beta chain) was retrieved from a study of blood T cells in healthy people across ages. Primed by a sample-barcoded 5' primer and a J-beta primer mix, a second PCR proceeded for about 7 to 12 cycles. Sequencing of every sample gave 3 million or more CDR3-containing paired-end reads. From the 5' RACE reads, TCRdb called clonotypes with MiXCR, one entry per CDR3 protein. The sample has 1.2 million to 1.5 million distinct CDR3 sequences; 59% are singletons. Germline assignment: CDR1 GTSNPN and CDR2 SVGIG (reference sequence). The CDR3 is 13 residues long. Trimming removed 0 bases from V and 0 bases from J, with 6 bases in between.

The clonotype was recovered from a man in his late teens or twenties in good health. The sequenced sample was blood. The V call is TRBV30, the J call TRBJ2-7; D remains ambiguous. The chain's CDR3 is CAWSVDRSYEQYF. The CDR3 DNA reads TGTGCCTGGAGTGTAGACCGCTCCTACGAGCAGTACTTC.